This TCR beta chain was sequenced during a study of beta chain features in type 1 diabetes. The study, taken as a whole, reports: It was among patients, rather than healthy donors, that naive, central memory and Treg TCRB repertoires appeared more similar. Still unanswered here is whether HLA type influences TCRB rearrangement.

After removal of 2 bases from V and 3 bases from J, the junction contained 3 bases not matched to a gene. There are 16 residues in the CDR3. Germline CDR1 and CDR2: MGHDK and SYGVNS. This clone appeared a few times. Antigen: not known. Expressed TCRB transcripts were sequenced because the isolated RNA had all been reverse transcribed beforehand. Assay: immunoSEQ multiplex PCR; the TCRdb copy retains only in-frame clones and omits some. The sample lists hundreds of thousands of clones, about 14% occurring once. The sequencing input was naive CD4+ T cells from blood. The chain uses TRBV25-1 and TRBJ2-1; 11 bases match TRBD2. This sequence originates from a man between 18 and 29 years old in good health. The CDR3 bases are TGTGCCAGCAGTGAAGTGCTAGCGGGAGGCTACAATGAGCAGTTCTTC. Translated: CASSEVLAGGYNEQFF.